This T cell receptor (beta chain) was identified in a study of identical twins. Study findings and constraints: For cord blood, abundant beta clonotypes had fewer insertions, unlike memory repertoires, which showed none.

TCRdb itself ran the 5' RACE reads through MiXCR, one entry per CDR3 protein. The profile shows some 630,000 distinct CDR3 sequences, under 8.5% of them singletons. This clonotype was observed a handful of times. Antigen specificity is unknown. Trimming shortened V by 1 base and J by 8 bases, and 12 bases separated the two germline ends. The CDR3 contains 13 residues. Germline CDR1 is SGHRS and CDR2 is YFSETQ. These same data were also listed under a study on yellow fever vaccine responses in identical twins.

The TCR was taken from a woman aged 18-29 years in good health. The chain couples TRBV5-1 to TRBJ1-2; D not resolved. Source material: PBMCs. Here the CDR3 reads CASSLYPDEGYTF. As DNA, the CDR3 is TGCGCCAGCAGCTTGTATCCAGATGAGGGCTACACCTTC.